Each of the 11 T cell receptor beta chains below was sequenced from the same sample in a study of control samples from healthy donors and cancer patients. Method: immunoSEQ multiplex PCR; TCRdb's copy keeps in-frame clones and lacks some. The sample lists some 76,000 clones, around nine tenths occurring once. The specimen sequenced was PBMCs. Every receptor here comes from a woman aged 50 to 60 with colorectal cancer.

The chain is built from TRBV7-2 and TRBJ2-3, with D uncertain. The CDR3 runs 13 residues. In germline, CDR1 is SGHTA, CDR2 FQGNSA. V was clipped by 3 bases and J by 8 bases, with 12 bases between them. CDR3 loop: CASSLEERGTQYF. Here the CDR3 DNA reads TGTGCCAGCAGCTTGGAAGAGCGAGGTACGCAGTATTTT.

The CDR3 is CASSFNPRGTDTQYF. Here the CDR3 DNA reads TGTGCCAGCAGTTTCAACCCAAGGGGCACAGATACGCAGTATTTT. The gene calls are TRBV7-2 and TRBJ2-3; D is unclear. Germline-derived CDR1 and CDR2 are SGHTA and FQGNSA. Trimming stripped 6 bases from V and 1 base from J, with 14 bases between. This CDR3 region has 15 residues.

A few counts support this clone. The CDR3 here is CATSDGRASGNTIYF. The CDR3 bases are TGTGCCACCAGTGATGGCAGGGCGTCCGGAAACACCATATATTTT. V usage is TRBV24-1 and J usage is TRBJ1-3; tentative D call: TRBD1 (5 bases). Germline V gives CDR1 KGHDR, CDR2 SFDVKD. Trimming stripped 3 bases from V and 4 bases from J, with 12 bases between. This CDR3 has 15 amino acids.

The gene calls are TRBV2 and TRBJ1-5, with TRBD1 matching 8 bases. The CDR3 is 15 residues long. Germline values: CDR1 SNHLY, CDR2 FYNNEI. V dropped 3 bases and J dropped 4; count of bases not matched to a gene: 5. Here the CDR3 reads CASSDQGALNQPQHF. The CDR3 DNA follows: TGTGCCAGCAGTGATCAGGGGGCCCTAAATCAGCCCCAGCATTTT.

This chain uses TRBV30 with TRBJ1-6; D is unclear. The CDR3 extends over 14 amino acids. V lost 3 bases to trimming and J lost 5 bases, with 11 bases between them. Per the germline V gene, CDR1 is GTSNPN and CDR2 is SVGIG (reference sequence). This CDR3 reads CAWRTGNDNSPLHF. The CDR3 bases are TGTGCCTGGAGGACGGGTAATGATAATTCACCCCTCCACTTT.

The rearrangement uses TRBV19 and TRBJ1-4; 7 bases align to TRBD1. There are 17 residues in the CDR3. The germline V gene encodes CDR1 LNHDA and CDR2 SQIVND (reference sequence). The ends lost 6 bases at V and 6 bases at J; junction bases unmatched: 16. In DNA form, the CDR3 reads TGTGCCAGTAGCACCCGGAGGACAGGTTTAGCGGATGAAAAACTGTTTTTT. Protein product: CASSTRRTGLADEKLFF.

The chain joins TRBV6-2 or TRBV6-3 to TRBJ2-1; D perhaps matches TRBD1 (5 bases). V gave up 3 bases and J gave up 12 bases, with 15 bases separating them. The CDR3 runs 13 residues. The germline V gene encodes CDR1 MNHEY and CDR2 SVGEGT. CDR3 protein: CASSYGSGAVQFF. CDR3 nucleotides: TGTGCCAGCAGTTATGGAAGTGGGGCCGTGCAGTTCTTC.

J is TRBJ1-5 and V is TRBV2, with D tentatively TRBD1 (6 bases). This CDR3 is built from 13 residues. Trimming cost V 7 bases and J 6 bases, with 13 bases left between them. From germline, CDR1 is SNHLY and CDR2 FYNNEI. In DNA form, the CDR3 reads TGTGCCAGCACTGCCAGGGGTGGTCAGCCCCAGCATTTT. This gives the protein CASTARGGQPQHF.

V is TRBV5-1 and J is TRBJ1-2; possibly TRBD1 for D (5 bases). V shed 4 bases and J shed 7 bases, with 14 bases lying between them. Germline CDR1 is SGHRS and CDR2 is YFSETQ. The CDR3 spans 13 residues. The CDR3 DNA sequence: TGCGCCAGCAGCGGTATGGGGCTGGTTGGCTACACCTTC. Its translation is CASSGMGLVGYTF.

The chain carries TRBV6-2 or TRBV6-3 and TRBJ2-3, with D maybe TRBD1 (6 bases). CDR3 length: 15 amino acids. The V end lost 6 bases, the J end lost 4 bases, and 17 bases lay between the germline ends. The germline V gene has CDR1 MNHEY and CDR2 SVGEGT. CDR3 in amino acids: CASSPTGYYADTQYF. The CDR3 DNA sequence: TGTGCCAGCAGCCCGACAGGCTATTACGCAGATACGCAGTATTTT.

This rearrangement joins TRBV10-3 to TRBJ1-2, with 8 nucleotides matching TRBD1. Germline-derived CDR1 and CDR2 are ENHRY and SYGVKD. CDR3 length equals 15 residues. Trimming took 2 bases from V and 4 from J; bases not matched to a gene: 6. The CDR3 is CAISEGIRGPYGYTF. Here the CDR3 DNA reads TGTGCCATCAGTGAGGGGATCAGGGGGCCCTATGGCTACACCTTC.